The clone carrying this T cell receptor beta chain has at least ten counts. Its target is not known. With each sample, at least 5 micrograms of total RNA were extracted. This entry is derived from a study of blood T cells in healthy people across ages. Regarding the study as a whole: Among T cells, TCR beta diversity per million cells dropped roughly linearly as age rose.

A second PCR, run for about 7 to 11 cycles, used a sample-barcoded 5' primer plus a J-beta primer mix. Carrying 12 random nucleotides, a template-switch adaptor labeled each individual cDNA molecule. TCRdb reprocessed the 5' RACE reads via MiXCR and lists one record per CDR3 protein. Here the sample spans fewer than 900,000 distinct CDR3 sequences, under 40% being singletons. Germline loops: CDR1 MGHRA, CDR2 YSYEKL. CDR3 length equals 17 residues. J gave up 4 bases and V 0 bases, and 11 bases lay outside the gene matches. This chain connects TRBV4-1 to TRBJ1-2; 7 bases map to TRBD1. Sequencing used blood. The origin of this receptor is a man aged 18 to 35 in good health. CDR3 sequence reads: CASSQDGRGDRVYGYTF. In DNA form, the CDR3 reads TGCGCCAGCAGCCAAGATGGTAGGGGTGACAGGGTCTATGGCTACACCTTC.